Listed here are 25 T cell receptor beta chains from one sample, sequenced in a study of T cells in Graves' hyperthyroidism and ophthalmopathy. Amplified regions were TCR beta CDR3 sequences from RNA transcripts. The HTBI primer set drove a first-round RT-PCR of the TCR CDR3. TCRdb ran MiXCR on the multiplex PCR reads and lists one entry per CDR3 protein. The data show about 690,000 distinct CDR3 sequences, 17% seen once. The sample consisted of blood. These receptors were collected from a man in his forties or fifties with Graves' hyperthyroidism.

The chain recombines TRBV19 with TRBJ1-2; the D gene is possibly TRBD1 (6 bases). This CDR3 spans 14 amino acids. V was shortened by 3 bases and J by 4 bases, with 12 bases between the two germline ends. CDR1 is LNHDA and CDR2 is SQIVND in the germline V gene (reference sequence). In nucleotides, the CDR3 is TGTGCCAGTAGTATGGGCGACAGGACCTATGGCTACACCTTC. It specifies CASSMGDRTYGYTF.

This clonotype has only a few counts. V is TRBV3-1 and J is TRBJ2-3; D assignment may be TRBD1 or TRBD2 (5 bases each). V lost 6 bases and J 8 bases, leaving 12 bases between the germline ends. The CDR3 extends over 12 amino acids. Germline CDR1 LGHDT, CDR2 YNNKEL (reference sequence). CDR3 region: CASSRDVSTQYF. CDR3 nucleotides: TGTGCCAGCAGTCGGGACGTCAGTACGCAGTATTTT.

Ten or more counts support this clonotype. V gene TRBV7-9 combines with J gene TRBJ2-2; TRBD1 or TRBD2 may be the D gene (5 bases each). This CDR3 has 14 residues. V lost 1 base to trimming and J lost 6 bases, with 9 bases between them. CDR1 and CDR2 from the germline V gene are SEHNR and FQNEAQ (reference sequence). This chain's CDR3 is CASSLGGTSGELFF. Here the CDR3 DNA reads TGTGCCAGCAGCTTAGGTGGGACGTCCGGGGAGCTGTTTTTT.

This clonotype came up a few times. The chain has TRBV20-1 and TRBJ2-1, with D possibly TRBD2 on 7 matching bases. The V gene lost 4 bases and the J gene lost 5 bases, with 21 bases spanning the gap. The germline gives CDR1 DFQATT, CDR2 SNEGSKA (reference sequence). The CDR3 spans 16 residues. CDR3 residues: CSATKVGGGPHNEQFF. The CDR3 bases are TGCAGTGCTACAAAGGTAGGGGGAGGGCCACACAATGAGCAGTTCTTC.

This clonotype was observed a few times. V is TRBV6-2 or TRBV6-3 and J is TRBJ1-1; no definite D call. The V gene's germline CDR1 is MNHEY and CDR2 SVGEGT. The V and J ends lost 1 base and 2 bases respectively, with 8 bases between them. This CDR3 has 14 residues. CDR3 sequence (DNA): TGTGCCAGCAGTTACTTACAGCGCAACACTGAAGCTTTCTTT. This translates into CASSYLQRNTEAFF.

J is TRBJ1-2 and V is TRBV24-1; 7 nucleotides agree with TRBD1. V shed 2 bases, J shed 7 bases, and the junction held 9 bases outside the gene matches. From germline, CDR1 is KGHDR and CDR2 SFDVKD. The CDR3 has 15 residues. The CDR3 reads CATSDYRGGIVGYTF. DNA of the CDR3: TGTGCCACCAGTGATTACAGGGGAGGAATCGTTGGCTACACCTTC.

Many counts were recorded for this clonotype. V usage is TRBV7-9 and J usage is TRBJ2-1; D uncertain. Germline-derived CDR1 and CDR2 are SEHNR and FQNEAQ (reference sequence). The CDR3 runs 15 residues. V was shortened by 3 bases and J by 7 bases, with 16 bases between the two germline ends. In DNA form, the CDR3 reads TGTGCCAGCAGCTTCCGGGTATCGACGGCGAATGAGCAGTTCTTC. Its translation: CASSFRVSTANEQFF.

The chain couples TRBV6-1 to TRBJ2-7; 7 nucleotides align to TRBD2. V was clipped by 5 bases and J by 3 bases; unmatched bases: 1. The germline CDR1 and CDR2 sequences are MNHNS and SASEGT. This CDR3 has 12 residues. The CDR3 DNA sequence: TGTGCCAGCAGTACTAGCGTCTACGAGCAGTACTTC. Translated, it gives CASSTSVYEQYF.

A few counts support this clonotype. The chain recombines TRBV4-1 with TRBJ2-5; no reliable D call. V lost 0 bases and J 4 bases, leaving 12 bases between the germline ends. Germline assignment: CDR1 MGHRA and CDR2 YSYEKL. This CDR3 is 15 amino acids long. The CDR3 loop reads CASSQDTTVGETQYF. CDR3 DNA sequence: TGCGCCAGCAGCCAAGATACAACGGTAGGAGAGACCCAGTACTTC.

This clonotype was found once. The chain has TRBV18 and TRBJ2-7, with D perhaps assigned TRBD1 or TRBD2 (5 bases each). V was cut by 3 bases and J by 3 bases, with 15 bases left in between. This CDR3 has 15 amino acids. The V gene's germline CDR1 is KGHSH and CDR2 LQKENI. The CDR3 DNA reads TGTGCCAGCTCACCGCCGGGACCGACCTACTACGAGCAGTACTTC. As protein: CASSPPGPTYYEQYF.

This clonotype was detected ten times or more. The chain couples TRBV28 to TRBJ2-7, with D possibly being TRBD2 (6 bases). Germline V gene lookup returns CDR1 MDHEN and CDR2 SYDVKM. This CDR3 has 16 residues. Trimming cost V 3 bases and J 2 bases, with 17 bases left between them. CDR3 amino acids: CASSFQTAGLPYEQYF. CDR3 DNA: TGTGCCAGCAGTTTCCAGACGGCGGGGTTGCCCTACGAGCAGTACTTC.

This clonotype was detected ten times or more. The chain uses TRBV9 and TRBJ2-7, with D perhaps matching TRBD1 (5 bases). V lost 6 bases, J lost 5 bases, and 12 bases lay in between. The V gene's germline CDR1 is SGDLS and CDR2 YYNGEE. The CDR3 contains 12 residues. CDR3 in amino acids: CASNQGTNEQYF. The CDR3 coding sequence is TGTGCCAGCAATCAGGGTACCAACGAGCAGTACTTC.

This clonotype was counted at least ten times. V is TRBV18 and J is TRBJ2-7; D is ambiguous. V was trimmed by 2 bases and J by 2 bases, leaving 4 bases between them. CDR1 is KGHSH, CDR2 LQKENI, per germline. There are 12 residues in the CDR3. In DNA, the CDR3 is TGTGCCAGCTCACCAGTTACCTACGAGCAGTACTTC. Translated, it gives CASSPVTYEQYF.

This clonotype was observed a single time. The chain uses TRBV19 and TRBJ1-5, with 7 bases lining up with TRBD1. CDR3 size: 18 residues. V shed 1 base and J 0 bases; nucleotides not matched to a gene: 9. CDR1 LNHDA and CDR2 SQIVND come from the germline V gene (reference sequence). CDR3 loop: CASSIGSGGLYSNQPQHF. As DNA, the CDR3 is TGTGCCAGTAGTATAGGATCAGGGGGACTCTATAGCAATCAGCCCCAGCATTTT.

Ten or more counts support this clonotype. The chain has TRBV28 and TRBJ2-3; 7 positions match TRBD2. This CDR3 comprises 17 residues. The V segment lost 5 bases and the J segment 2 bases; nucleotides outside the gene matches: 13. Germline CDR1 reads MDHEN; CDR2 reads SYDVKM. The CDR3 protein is CASSPPSTGGNTDTQYF. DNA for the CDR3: TGTGCCAGCAGTCCACCCTCCACGGGAGGAAACACAGATACGCAGTATTTT.

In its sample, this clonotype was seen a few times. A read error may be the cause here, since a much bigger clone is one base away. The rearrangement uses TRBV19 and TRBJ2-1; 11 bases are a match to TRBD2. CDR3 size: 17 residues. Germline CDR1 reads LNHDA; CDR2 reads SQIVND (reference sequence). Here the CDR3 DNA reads TGTGCCAGTAGTATCGCTAGCGGGAGGAGCTCCTACAATGAGCAGTCCTTC. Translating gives CASSIASGRSSYNEQSF. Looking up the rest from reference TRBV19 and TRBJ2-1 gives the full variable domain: DGGITQSPKYLFRKEGQNVTLSCEQNLNHDAMYWYRQDPGQGLRLIYYSQIVNDFQKGDIAEGYSVSREKKESFPLTVTSAQKNPTAFYLCASSIASGRSSYNEQSFGPGTRLTVL.

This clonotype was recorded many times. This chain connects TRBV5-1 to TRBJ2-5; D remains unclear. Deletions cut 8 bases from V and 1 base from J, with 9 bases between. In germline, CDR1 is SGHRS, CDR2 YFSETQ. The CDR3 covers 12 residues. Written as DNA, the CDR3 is TGCGCCAGTCACGTGGGCCAAGAGACCCAGTACTTC. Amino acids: CASHVGQETQYF.

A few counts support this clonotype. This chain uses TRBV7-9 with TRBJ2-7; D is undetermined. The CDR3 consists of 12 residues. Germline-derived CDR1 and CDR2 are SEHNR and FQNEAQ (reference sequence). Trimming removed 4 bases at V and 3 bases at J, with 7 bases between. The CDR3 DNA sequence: TGTGCCAGCAGCTCCCTACACTACGAGCAGTACTTC. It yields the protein CASSSLHYEQYF.

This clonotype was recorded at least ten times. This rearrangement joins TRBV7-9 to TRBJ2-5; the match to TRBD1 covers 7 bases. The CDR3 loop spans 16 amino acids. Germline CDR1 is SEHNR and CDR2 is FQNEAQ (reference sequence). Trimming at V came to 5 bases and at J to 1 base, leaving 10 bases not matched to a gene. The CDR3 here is CASSTPTGRPQETQYF. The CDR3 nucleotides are TGTGCCAGCAGCACCCCGACAGGGCGTCCCCAAGAGACCCAGTACTTC.

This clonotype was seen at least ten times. CDR3: CAISESSGAKTEAFF. The CDR3, as DNA: TGTGCCATCAGTGAGTCGTCCGGGGCCAAGACTGAAGCTTTCTTT. The chain recombines TRBV10-3 with TRBJ1-1, with D perhaps matching TRBD1 (5 bases). This CDR3 is built from 15 residues. Trimming cost V 0 bases and J 5 bases, with 13 bases left between them. Germline CDR1 ENHRY, CDR2 SYGVKD.

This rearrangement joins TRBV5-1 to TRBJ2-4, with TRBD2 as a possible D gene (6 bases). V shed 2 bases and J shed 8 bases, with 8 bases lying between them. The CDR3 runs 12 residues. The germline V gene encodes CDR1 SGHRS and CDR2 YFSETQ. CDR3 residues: CASSFGGDIQYF. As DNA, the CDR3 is TGCGCCAGCAGCTTCGGGGGAGACATTCAGTACTTC. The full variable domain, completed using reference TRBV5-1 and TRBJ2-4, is KAGVTQTPRYLIKTRGQQVTLSCSPISGHRSVSWYQQTPGQGLQFLFEYFSETQRNKGNFPGRFSGRQFSNSRSEMNVSTLELGDSALYLCASSFGGDIQYFGAGTRLSVL.

The DNA for the CDR3 is TGCGCCAGCAGCCGGGAGACAGGGACTCCCTACGAGCAGTACTTC. Its translation: CASSRETGTPYEQYF. This sequence joins TRBV4-3 and TRBJ2-7, with D perhaps matching TRBD1 (7 bases). With 4 bases removed from V and 2 bases from J, the gap between germline ends came to 15 bases. The CDR3 totals 15 residues. In germline, CDR1 is LGHNA, CDR2 YSLEER.

The CDR3 sequence: CASSGHKTGGSYEQYF. The CDR3 nucleotides read TGTGCCAGCAGCGGACATAAGACGGGGGGGTCCTACGAGCAGTACTTC. The genes are TRBV6-1 and TRBJ2-7, with TRBD2 matching 8 bases. This CDR3 spans 16 amino acids. The V segment lost 6 bases and the J segment 1 base; nucleotides outside the gene matches: 11. Germline CDR1 is MNHNS and CDR2 is SASEGT.

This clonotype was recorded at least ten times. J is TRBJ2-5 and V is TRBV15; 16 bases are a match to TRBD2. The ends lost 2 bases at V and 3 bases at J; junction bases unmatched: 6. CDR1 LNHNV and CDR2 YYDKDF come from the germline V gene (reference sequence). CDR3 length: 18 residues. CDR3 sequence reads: CATSRSGLAGGPEETQYF. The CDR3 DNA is TGTGCCACCAGCAGATCGGGACTAGCGGGAGGGCCTGAAGAGACCCAGTACTTC. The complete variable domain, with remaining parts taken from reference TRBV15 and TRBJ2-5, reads DAMVIQNPRYQVTQFGKPVTLSCSQTLNHNVMYWYQQKSSQAPKLLFHYYDKDFNNEADTPDNFQSRRPNTSFCFLDIRSPGLGDTAMYLCATSRSGLAGGPEETQYFGPGTRLLVL.

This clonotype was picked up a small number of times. The CDR3 spells CASRSQVRGNTEAFF. The CDR3 region has the DNA TGTGCCAGCCGCTCACAGGTGAGGGGAAACACTGAAGCTTTCTTT. The rearrangement links TRBV5-6 to TRBJ1-1, with TRBD1 as a possible D gene (5 bases). Germline V CDR1 and CDR2: SGHDT, YYEEEE. The V end lost 7 bases, the J end lost 2 bases, and 18 bases lay between the germline ends. CDR3 size: 15 residues.